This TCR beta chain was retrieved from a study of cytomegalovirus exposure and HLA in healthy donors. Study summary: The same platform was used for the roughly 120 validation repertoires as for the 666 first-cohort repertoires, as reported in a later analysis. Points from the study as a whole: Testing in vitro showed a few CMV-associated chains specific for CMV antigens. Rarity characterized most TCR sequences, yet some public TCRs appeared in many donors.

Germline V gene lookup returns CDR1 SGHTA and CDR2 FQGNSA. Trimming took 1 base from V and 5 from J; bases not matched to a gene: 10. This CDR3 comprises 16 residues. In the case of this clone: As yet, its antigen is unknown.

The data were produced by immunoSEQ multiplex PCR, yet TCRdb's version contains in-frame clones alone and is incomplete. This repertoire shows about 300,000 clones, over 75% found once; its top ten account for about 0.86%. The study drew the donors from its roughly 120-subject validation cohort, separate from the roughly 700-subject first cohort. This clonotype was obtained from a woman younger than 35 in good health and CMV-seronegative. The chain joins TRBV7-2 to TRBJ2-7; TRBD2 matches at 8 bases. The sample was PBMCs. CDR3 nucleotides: TGTGCCAGCAGCTTAGTCGGCGGGGGGACCCCAGACGAGCAGTACTTC. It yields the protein CASSLVGGGTPDEQYF. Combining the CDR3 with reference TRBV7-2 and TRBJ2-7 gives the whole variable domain GAGVSQSPSNKVTEKGKDVELRCDPISGHTALYWYRQSLGQGLEFLIYFQGNSAPDKSGLPSDRFSAERTGGSVSTLTIQRTQQEDSAVYLCASSLVGGGTPDEQYFGPGTRLTVT.